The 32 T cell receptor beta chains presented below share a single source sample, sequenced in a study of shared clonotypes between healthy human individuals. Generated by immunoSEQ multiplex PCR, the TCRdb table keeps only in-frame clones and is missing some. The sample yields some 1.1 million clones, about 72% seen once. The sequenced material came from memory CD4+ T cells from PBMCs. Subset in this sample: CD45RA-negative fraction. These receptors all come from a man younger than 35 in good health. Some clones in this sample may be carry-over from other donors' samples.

The CDR3 region has the DNA TGTGCCAGCAGACTTCGGGCGCTCAATCAGCCCCAGCATTTT. Translating gives CASRLRALNQPQHF. The rearrangement uses TRBV28 and TRBJ1-5; D ambiguous. The CDR3 runs to 14 residues. Germline V gene lookup returns CDR1 MDHEN and CDR2 SYDVKM. The V end was cut by 6 bases, the J end by 3 bases, with 12 bases between. The full variable domain, with the rest looked up from reference TRBV28 and TRBJ1-5, is DVKVTQSSRYLVKRTGEKVFLECVQDMDHENMFWYRQDPGLGLRLIYFSYDVKMKEKGDIPEGYSVSREKKERFSLILESASTNQTSMYLCASRLRALNQPQHFGDGTRLSIL.

The CDR3 protein is CASSSMAMGSYTGELFF. The CDR3 coding sequence is TGTGCCAGCAGCTCCATGGCTATGGGCAGCTACACCGGGGAGCTGTTTTTT. The V call is TRBV13, the J call TRBJ2-2; D call uncertain. Trimming removed 4 bases from V and 3 bases from J, with 18 bases in between. The CDR3 loop spans 17 amino acids. Germline V gives CDR1 PRHDT, CDR2 FYEKMQ (reference sequence).

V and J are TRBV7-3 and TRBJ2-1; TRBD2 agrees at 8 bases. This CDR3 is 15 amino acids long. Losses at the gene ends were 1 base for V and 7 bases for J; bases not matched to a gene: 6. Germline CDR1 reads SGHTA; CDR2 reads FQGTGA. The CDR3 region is CASSLMAGRANEQFF. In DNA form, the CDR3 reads TGTGCCAGCAGCTTAATGGCCGGGAGGGCAAATGAGCAGTTCTTC.

The chain's CDR3 is CASSLPRVWSSNTGELFF. The CDR3 DNA is TGTGCCAGCAGCTTACCGAGGGTGTGGTCCTCGAACACCGGGGAGCTGTTTTTT. The chain employs TRBV4-2 and TRBJ2-2; D may be TRBD2 (5 bases). V lost 5 bases to trimming and J lost 0 bases, with 19 bases between them. CDR3 length equals 18 residues. Germline-derived CDR1 and CDR2 are LGHNA and YNFKEQ.

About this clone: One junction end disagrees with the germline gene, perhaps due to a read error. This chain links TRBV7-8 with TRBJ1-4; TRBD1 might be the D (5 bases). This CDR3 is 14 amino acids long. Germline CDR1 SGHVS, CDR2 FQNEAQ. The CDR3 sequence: CASSLGDFTEELFF. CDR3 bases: TGTGCCAGCAGCTTAGGGGACTTCACTGAAGAACTGTTTTTT.

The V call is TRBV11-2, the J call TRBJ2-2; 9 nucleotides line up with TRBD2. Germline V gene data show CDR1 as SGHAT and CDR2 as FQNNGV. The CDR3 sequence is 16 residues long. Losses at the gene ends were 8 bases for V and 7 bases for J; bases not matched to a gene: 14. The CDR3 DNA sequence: TGTGCCAGCTCCCCCCGCGGGAGGGCCGGTGGCGGGGAGCTGTTTTTT. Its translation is CASSPRGRAGGGELFF.

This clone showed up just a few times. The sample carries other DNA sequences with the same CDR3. Written as DNA, the CDR3 is TGTGCCAGCAGTGATGGGACAGCCTACAATGAGCAGTTCTTC. It encodes CASSDGTAYNEQFF. V usage is TRBV2 and J usage is TRBJ2-1; 7 bases fit TRBD1. The CDR3 length is 14 residues. CDR1 and CDR2 from the germline V gene are SNHLY and FYNNEI. The junction had 1 base not matched to a gene; V was cut back by 3 bases and J by 2 bases.

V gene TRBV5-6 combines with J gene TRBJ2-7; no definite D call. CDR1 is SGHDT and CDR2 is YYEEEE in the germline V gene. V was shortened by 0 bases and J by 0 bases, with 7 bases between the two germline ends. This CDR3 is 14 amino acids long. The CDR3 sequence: CASSLGFGSYEQYF. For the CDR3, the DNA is TGTGCCAGCAGCTTGGGCTTCGGCTCCTACGAGCAGTACTTC.

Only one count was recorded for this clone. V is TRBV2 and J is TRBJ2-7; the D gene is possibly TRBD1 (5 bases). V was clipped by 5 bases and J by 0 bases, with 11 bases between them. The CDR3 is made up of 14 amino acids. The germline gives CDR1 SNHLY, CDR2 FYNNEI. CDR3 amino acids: CASSSRGHSYEQYF. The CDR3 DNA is TGTGCCAGCAGTTCTCGCGGACACTCCTACGAGCAGTACTTC.

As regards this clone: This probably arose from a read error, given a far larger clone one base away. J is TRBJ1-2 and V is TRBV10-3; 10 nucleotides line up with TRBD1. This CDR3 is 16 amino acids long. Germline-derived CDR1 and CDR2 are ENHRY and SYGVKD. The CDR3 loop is CATSPGTGVGPYGYTF. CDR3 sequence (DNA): TGTGCCACCAGTCCCGGGACAGGGGTCGGCCCCTATGGCTACACCTTC.

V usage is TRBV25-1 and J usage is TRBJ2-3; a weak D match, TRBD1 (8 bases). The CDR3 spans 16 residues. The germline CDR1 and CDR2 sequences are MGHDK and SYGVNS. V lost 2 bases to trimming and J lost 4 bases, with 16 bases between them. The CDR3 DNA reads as TGTGCCAGCAGTGAAGTGCGGACAGGGAGGGCAGATACGCAGTATTTT. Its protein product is CASSEVRTGRADTQYF.

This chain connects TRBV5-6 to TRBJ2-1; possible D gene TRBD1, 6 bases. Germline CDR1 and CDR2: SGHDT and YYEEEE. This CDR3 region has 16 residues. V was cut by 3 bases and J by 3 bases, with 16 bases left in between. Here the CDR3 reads CASSWGGGYRYNEQFF. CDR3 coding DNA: TGTGCCAGCAGCTGGGGTGGGGGCTATCGCTACAATGAGCAGTTCTTC.

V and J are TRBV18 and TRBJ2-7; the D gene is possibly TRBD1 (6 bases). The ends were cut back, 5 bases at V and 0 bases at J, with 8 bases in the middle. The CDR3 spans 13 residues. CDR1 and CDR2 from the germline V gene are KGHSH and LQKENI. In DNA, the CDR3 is TGTGCCAGCTCAGAGGGGGACTCCTACGAGCAGTACTTC. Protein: CASSEGDSYEQYF.

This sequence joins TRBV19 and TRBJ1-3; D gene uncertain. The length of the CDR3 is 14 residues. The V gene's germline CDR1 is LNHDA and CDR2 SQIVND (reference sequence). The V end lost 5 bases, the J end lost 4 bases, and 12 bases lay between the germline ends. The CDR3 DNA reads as TGTGCCAGTAGTGCCTCCGAGAGAGGAAACACCATATATTTT. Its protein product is CASSASERGNTIYF.

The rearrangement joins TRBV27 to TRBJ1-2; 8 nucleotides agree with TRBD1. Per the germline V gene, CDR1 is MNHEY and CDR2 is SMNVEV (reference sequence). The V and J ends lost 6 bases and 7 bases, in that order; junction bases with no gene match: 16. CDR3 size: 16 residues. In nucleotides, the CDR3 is TGTGCCAGCAGACCGGACAGGGACCGTCTCAAGGGTGGCTACACCTTC. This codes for CASRPDRDRLKGGYTF.

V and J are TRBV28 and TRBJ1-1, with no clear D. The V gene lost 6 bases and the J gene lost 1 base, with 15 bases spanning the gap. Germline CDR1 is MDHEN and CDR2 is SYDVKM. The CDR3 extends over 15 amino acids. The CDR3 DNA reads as TGTGCCAGCAGCCCAGGATCACTGGGGAACACTGAAGCTTTCTTT. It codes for CASSPGSLGNTEAFF.

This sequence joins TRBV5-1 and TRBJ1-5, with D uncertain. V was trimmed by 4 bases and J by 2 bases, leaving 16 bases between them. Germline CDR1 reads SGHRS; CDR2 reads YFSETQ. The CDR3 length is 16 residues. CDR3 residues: CASSPEGNGGNQPQHF. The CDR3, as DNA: TGCGCCAGCAGCCCGGAGGGCAACGGGGGCAATCAGCCCCAGCATTTT.

The CDR3 sequence is CAWFRRTPTNTGELFF. The CDR3 DNA is TGTGCCTGGTTTAGACGGACACCGACGAACACCGGGGAGCTGTTTTTT. This rearrangement joins TRBV30 to TRBJ2-2; tentative D call: TRBD1 (5 bases). This CDR3 is built from 16 residues. Germline values: CDR1 GTSNPN, CDR2 SVGIG (reference sequence). V lost 5 bases, J lost 0 bases, and 16 bases lay in between.

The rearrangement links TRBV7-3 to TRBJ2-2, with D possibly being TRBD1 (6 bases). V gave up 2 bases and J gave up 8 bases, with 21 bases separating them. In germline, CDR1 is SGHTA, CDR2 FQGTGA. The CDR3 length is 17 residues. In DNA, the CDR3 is TGTGCCAGCAGCTTATGGGGGCCCCAGGCCCCCATGGGGGAGCTGTTTTTT. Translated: CASSLWGPQAPMGELFF.

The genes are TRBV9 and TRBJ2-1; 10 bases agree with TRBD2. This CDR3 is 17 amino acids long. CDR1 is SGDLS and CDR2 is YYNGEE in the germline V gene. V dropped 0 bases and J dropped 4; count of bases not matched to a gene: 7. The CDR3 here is CASSVASRTSGYNEQFF. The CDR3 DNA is TGTGCCAGCAGCGTAGCCTCTAGGACTAGCGGTTACAATGAGCAGTTCTTC.

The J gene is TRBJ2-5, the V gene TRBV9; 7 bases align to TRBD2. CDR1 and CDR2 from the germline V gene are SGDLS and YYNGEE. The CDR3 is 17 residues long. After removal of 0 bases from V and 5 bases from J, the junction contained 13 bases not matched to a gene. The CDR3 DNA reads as TGTGCCAGCAGCGTAGTACCTTTAGGCGGGACTACGGAGACCCAGTACTTC. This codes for CASSVVPLGGTTETQYF. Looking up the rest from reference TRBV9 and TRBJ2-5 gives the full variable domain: DSGVTQTPKHLITATGQRVTLRCSPRSGDLSVYWYQQSLDQGLQFLIQYYNGEERAKGNILERFSAQQFPDLHSELNLSSLELGDSALYFCASSVVPLGGTTETQYFGPGTRLLVL.

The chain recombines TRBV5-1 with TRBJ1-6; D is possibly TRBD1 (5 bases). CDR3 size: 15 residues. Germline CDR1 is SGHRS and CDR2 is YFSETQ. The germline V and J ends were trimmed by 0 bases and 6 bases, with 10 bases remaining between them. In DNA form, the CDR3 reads TGCGCCAGCAGCTTGGGGCAGGGTGGTAATTCACCCCTCCACTTT. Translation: CASSLGQGGNSPLHF. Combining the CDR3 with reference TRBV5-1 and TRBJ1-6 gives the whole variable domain KAGVTQTPRYLIKTRGQQVTLSCSPISGHRSVSWYQQTPGQGLQFLFEYFSETQRNKGNFPGRFSGRQFSNSRSEMNVSTLELGDSALYLCASSLGQGGNSPLHFGNGTRLTVT.

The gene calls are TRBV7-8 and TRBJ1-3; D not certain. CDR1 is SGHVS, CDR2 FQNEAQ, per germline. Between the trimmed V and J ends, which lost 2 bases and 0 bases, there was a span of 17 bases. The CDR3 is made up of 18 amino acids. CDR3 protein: CASSLYGGRLDSGNTIYF. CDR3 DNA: TGTGCCAGCAGCTTATACGGCGGGCGGCTAGACTCTGGAAACACCATATATTTT.

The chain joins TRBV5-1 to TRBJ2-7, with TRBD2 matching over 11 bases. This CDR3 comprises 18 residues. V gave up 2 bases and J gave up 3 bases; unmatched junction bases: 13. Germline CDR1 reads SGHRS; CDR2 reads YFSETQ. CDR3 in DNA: TGCGCCAGCAGCTTTCCAACTTCTCCTAGCGGGAGGCTCTACGAGCAGTACTTC. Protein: CASSFPTSPSGRLYEQYF. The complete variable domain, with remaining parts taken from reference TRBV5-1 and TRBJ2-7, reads KAGVTQTPRYLIKTRGQQVTLSCSPISGHRSVSWYQQTPGQGLQFLFEYFSETQRNKGNFPGRFSGRQFSNSRSEMNVSTLELGDSALYLCASSFPTSPSGRLYEQYFGPGTRLTVT.

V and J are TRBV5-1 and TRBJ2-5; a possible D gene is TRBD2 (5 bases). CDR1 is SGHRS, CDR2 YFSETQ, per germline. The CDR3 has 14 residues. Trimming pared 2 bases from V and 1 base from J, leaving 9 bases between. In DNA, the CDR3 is TGCGCCAGCAGCTTTCTCGGGGTCCAAGAGACCCAGTACTTC. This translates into CASSFLGVQETQYF.

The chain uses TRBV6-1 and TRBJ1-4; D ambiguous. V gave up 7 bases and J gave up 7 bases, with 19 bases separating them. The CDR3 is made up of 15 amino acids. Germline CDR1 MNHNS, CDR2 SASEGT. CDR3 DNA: TGTGCCAGCAACGATCGCCCGGCCTCTGGTGAAAAACTGTTTTTT. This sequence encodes CASNDRPASGEKLFF.

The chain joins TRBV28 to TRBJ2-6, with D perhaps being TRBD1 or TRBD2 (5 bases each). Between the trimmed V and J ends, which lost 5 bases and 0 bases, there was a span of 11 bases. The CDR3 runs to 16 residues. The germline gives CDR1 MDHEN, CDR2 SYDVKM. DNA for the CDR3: TGTGCCAGCAGTGCCTTGGGGGTCTCTGGGGCCAACGTCCTGACTTTC. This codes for CASSALGVSGANVLTF.

The CDR3 here is CASSGGLRTGELFF. CDR3 nucleotide sequence: TGCGCCAGCAGCGGAGGACTGAGGACAGGGGAGCTGTTTTTT. The V gene is TRBV5-1, the J gene TRBJ2-2; the D call may be TRBD1 or TRBD2 (5 bases each). The V end lost 4 bases, the J end lost 8 bases, and 15 bases lay between the germline ends. The CDR3 is 14 residues long. Germline V gene data show CDR1 as SGHRS and CDR2 as YFSETQ.

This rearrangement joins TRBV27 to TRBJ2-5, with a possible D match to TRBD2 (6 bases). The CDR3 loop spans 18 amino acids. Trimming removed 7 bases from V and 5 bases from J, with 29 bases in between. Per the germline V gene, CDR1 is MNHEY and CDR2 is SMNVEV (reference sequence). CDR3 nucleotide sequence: TGTGCCAGCATGCCAGCAGTTTATGGTGGCGGGAATCGGGAGACCCAGTACTTC. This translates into CASMPAVYGGGNRETQYF.

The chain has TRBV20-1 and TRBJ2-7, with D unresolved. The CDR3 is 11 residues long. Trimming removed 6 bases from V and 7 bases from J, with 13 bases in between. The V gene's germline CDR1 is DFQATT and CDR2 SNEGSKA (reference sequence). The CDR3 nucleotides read TGCAGTGCCAGTACCGCCTTTGAGCAGTACTTC. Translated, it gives CSASTAFEQYF.

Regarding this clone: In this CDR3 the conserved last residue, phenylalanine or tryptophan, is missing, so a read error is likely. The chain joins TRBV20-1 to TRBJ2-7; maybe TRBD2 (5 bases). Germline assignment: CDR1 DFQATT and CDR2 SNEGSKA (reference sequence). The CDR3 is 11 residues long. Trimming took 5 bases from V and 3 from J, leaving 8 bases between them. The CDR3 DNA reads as TGCAGTGCTCGGAGCGGCTACGAGCAGTACCTC. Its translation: CSARSGYEQYL.

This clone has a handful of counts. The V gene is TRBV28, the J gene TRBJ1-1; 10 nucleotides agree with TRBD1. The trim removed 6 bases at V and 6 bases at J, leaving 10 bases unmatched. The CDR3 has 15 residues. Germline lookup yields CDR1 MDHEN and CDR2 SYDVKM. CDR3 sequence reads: CASRHETGGQAEAFF. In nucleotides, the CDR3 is TGTGCCAGCAGACACGAGACAGGGGGCCAGGCTGAAGCTTTCTTT.